This TCR beta chain was documented in a study of blood T cells in healthy people across ages. A second PCR, run for about 6 to 12 cycles, used a sample-barcoded 5' primer plus a J-beta primer mix. TCRdb reprocessed the 5' RACE reads with MiXCR, giving one entry per CDR3 protein. The sample consists of roughly 1.5 million distinct CDR3 sequences, approximately 39% of them appearing once. The CDR3 is 15 residues long. The junction had 6 bases not matched to a gene; V was cut back by 5 bases and J by 2 bases. Germline V gene data show CDR1 as MDHEN and CDR2 as SYDVKM. This clonotype was seen only a few times.

The genes are TRBV28 and TRBJ2-5; 9 bases agree with TRBD1. Material: blood. The TCR comes from a young woman in good health. The CDR3 nucleotides read TGTGCCAGCAGTATCAGAGACAGGGGGCAAGAGACCCAGTACTTC. It specifies CASSIRDRGQETQYF.